Each of the 25 T cell receptor beta chains below was sequenced from the same sample in a study of cytomegalovirus exposure and HLA in healthy donors. Vbeta (60) and Jbeta (13) primers were used in the PCR. Some clones are missing from TCRdb's copy, which holds only in-frame ones; the method was immunoSEQ multiplex PCR. The table records over 150,000 clones, roughly 70% of them present only once. The sequencing input was PBMCs. Receptor source: a woman between 50 and 59 years old in good health and CMV-seropositive.

The V and J genes are TRBV6-5 and TRBJ1-1; D is uncertain. Germline assignment: CDR1 MNHEY and CDR2 SVGAGI. CDR3 length: 13 amino acids. V was shortened by 6 bases and J by 4 bases, with 12 bases between the two germline ends. The DNA for the CDR3 is TGTGCCAGCAGCAACCTAGTAGGCACTGAAGCTTTCTTT. Its protein is CASSNLVGTEAFF.

The CDR3 region is CASSLLGADTGELFF. The DNA for the CDR3 is TGTGCCAGCAGCCTCTTAGGGGCGGATACCGGGGAGCTGTTTTTT. V and J are TRBV14 and TRBJ2-2; a possible D gene is TRBD1 (5 bases). This CDR3 has 15 amino acids. Germline loops: CDR1 SGHDN, CDR2 FVKESK. V dropped 4 bases and J dropped 5 bases, with 14 bases sitting between them.

The chain couples TRBV6-6 to TRBJ1-1; unclear D gene. V was pared by 8 bases and J by 3 bases, with 16 bases between. Germline CDR1 reads MNHNY; CDR2 reads SVGAGI (reference sequence). The CDR3 is 14 amino acids. The CDR3 nucleotides are TGTGCCAGCCACAAGGCTCAGGTCGACACTGAAGCTTTCTTT. Translated, it gives CASHKAQVDTEAFF.

The CDR3 loop is CASSQVKGPRTSEQYF. CDR3 bases: TGCGCCAGCAGCCAAGTCAAGGGGCCGAGGACCTCCGAGCAGTACTTC. This chain joins TRBV4-1 and TRBJ2-7; the D gene is possibly TRBD1 (5 bases). V shed 1 base and J shed 6 bases, with 19 bases lying between them. The CDR3 has 16 amino acids. CDR1 MGHRA and CDR2 YSYEKL come from the germline V gene.

As for this clone: The sample carries other DNA sequences with the same CDR3. V gene TRBV6-1 combines with J gene TRBJ1-5; tentatively, D is TRBD1 (6 bases). The CDR3 is 16 amino acids. CDR1 MNHNS and CDR2 SASEGT come from the germline V gene. The V end was cut by 1 base, the J end by 0 bases, with 10 bases between. As DNA, the CDR3 is TGTGCCAGCAGTGAAGGGACAGTCTATAGCAATCAGCCCCAGCATTTT. Residues: CASSEGTVYSNQPQHF.

The chain couples TRBV6-5 to TRBJ1-1; a weak D match, TRBD1 (5 bases). CDR1 and CDR2 from the germline V gene are MNHEY and SVGAGI. V was shortened by 11 bases and J by 5 bases, with 12 bases between the two germline ends. CDR3 length: 11 residues. The CDR3 protein is CAVREKTEAFF. The CDR3 nucleotides read TGTGCCGTCAGGGAAAAGACTGAAGCTTTCTTT.

The chain carries TRBV7-3 and TRBJ2-2; D gene unclear. Per germline, CDR1 SGHTA and CDR2 FQGTGA. The length of the CDR3 is 12 residues. The germline V and J ends were trimmed by 8 bases and 7 bases, with 11 bases remaining between them. The CDR3 bases are TGTGCCAGCGCCGACCGGAGCGGGGAGCTGTTTTTT. This translates into CASADRSGELFF.

There are a few counts of this clone. The chain recombines TRBV6-1 with TRBJ2-1; the match to TRBD1 covers 11 bases. This CDR3 spans 15 amino acids. J was trimmed by 8 bases and V by 6 bases; bases with no gene match: 9. From germline, CDR1 is MNHNS and CDR2 SASEGT. CDR3 sequence: CASRADRGRSDEQFF. The CDR3 nucleotides are TGTGCCAGCAGGGCGGACAGGGGGCGCAGTGATGAGCAGTTCTTC.

The gene calls are TRBV4-1 and TRBJ1-4; D uncertain. Germline V gene data show CDR1 as MGHRA and CDR2 as YSYEKL. Trimming left V 6 bases short and J 7 bases short, with 12 bases between. The CDR3 runs 13 residues. The CDR3 sequence: CASRQLVSEKLFF. The CDR3 nucleotides read TGCGCCAGCAGGCAACTAGTGAGTGAAAAACTGTTTTTT.

This clone was seen more than once but under ten times. This sequence joins TRBV6-4 and TRBJ2-1, with 13 nucleotides matching TRBD2. The V and J ends lost 3 bases and 8 bases, in that order; junction bases with no gene match: 1. Germline-derived CDR1 and CDR2 are MRHNA and SNTAGT. This CDR3 has 14 residues. The CDR3 DNA is TGTGCCAGCAGTGAACTAGCGGGGGGGCATGAGCAGTTCTTC. Its translation: CASSELAGGHEQFF.

This clone was counted only a few times. The germline gene is not matched at one end of the junction; a read error may be the cause. This rearrangement joins TRBV5-8 to TRBJ2-5, with D tentatively TRBD2 (5 bases). The germline CDR1 and CDR2 sequences are SGHTS and YDEGEE. This CDR3 has 16 residues. The CDR3 loop is CASSAPDQEVEDTQYF. DNA of the CDR3: TGTGCCAGCAGCGCCCCCGATCAGGAGGTAGAAGACACCCAGTACTTC.

In its sample, this clone was seen a few times. CDR3 DNA: TGTGCCACCGCAGGCCCAAAAGCTTTCTTT. It codes for CATAGPKAFF. The chain is built from TRBV19 and TRBJ1-1; D not certain. Trimming removed 10 bases at V and 9 bases at J, with 12 bases between. Germline-derived CDR1 and CDR2 are LNHDA and SQIVND (reference sequence). The CDR3 runs 10 residues.

This chain joins TRBV7-9 and TRBJ1-1; 9 bases line up with TRBD1. J gave up 8 bases and V 4 bases, and 2 bases lay outside the gene matches. This CDR3 is 12 amino acids long. Germline V gene data show CDR1 as SEHNR and CDR2 as FQNEAQ (reference sequence). The CDR3 sequence: CASSSGQGEAFF. The CDR3 nucleotides are TGTGCCAGCAGCTCGGGACAGGGAGAAGCTTTCTTT.

This rearrangement joins TRBV7-9 to TRBJ2-3, with TRBD2 identical over 15 bases. CDR3 length: 16 residues. Losses at the gene ends were 5 bases for V and 8 bases for J; bases not matched to a gene: 8. Germline V gene sequence: CDR1 SEHNR, CDR2 FQNEAQ (reference sequence). CDR3 amino acids: CASSPRTSGGASTQYF. The CDR3 DNA sequence: TGTGCCAGCAGCCCCCGGACTAGCGGGGGGGCAAGTACGCAGTATTTT.

This clone was seen a handful of times. This chain joins TRBV19 and TRBJ1-1; D remains ambiguous. Looked up from germline, CDR1 is LNHDA and CDR2 is SQIVND (reference sequence). V was clipped by 3 bases and J by 3 bases, with 8 bases between them. The CDR3 consists of 13 residues. CDR3 DNA: TGTGCCAGTAGTATTATCGGGGACACTGAAGCTTTCTTT. Residues: CASSIIGDTEAFF.

J is TRBJ1-2 and V is TRBV18; D is ambiguous. V lost 2 bases and J lost 2, with 9 bases in between. CDR3 length: 14 amino acids. In germline, CDR1 is KGHSH, CDR2 LQKENI. The CDR3 DNA reads as TGTGCCAGCTCACCATCGGCAGGCAACTATGGCTACACCTTC. Amino acids: CASSPSAGNYGYTF.

This clone was picked up a small number of times. This chain joins TRBV5-4 and TRBJ1-4; maybe TRBD1 (5 bases). The germline V and J ends were trimmed by 2 bases and 8 bases, with 10 bases remaining between them. In germline, CDR1 is SGHNT, CDR2 YYREEE (reference sequence). CDR3 length: 13 amino acids. CDR3 nucleotides: TGTGCCAGCAGCTTAGGGGCAGGGGAAAAACTGTTTTTT. Encoded protein: CASSLGAGEKLFF.

With regard to this clone: This same CDR3 is encoded by further DNA sequences in the sample. The chain employs TRBV19 and TRBJ1-2; tentative D call: TRBD1 (6 bases). The CDR3 sequence is 13 residues long. V was trimmed by 8 bases and J by 2 bases, leaving 12 bases between them. CDR1 is LNHDA and CDR2 is SQIVND in the germline V gene (reference sequence). In DNA form, the CDR3 reads TGTGCCAGTGACCCACAGGGAAACTATGGCTACACCTTC. Translation gives CASDPQGNYGYTF.

This sequence joins TRBV5-5 and TRBJ1-1, with TRBD1 matching 9 bases. J gave up 7 bases and V 5 bases, and 9 bases lay outside the gene matches. In germline, CDR1 is SGHKS, CDR2 YYEKEE (reference sequence). The CDR3 consists of 14 residues. DNA of the CDR3: TGTGCCAGCAGTGAGAGTACAGGGGGCAGTGAAGCTTTCTTT. Protein sequence: CASSESTGGSEAFF.

This clone was observed a single time. The chain is built from TRBV2 and TRBJ2-3; TRBD2 matches 11 bases. J gave up 4 bases and V 4 bases, and 7 bases lay outside the gene matches. Germline CDR1 is SNHLY and CDR2 is FYNNEI. The CDR3 covers 16 residues. CDR3: CASSGTSGSSSDTQYF. For the CDR3, the DNA is TGTGCCAGCAGTGGGACTAGCGGGTCGAGCTCAGATACGCAGTATTTT.

The J gene is TRBJ2-1, the V gene TRBV7-2; maybe TRBD2 (6 bases). V lost 5 bases and J 4 bases, leaving 12 bases between the germline ends. The CDR3 sequence is 14 residues long. Germline V gene lookup returns CDR1 SGHTA and CDR2 FQGNSA. CDR3 amino acids: CASSRAGAYNEQFF. The CDR3 coding sequence is TGTGCCAGCAGCCGAGCGGGCGCTTACAATGAGCAGTTCTTC. The whole variable domain, remainder taken from reference TRBV7-2 and TRBJ2-1, is GAGVSQSPSNKVTEKGKDVELRCDPISGHTALYWYRQSLGQGLEFLIYFQGNSAPDKSGLPSDRFSAERTGGSVSTLTIQRTQQEDSAVYLCASSRAGAYNEQFFGPGTRLTVL.

The V and J genes are TRBV2 and TRBJ1-4, with D possibly TRBD1 on 6 matching bases. Germline values: CDR1 SNHLY, CDR2 FYNNEI. CDR3 size: 13 residues. The V and J ends lost 4 bases and 7 bases respectively, with 10 bases between them. CDR3 bases: TGTGCCAGCAGTGGAGGGGGACGTGAAAAACTGTTTTTT. Encoded protein: CASSGGGREKLFF.

The rearrangement uses TRBV19 and TRBJ1-3; a possible D gene is TRBD1 (6 bases). Trimming left V 5 bases short and J 0 bases short, with 14 bases between. Germline V gene data show CDR1 as LNHDA and CDR2 as SQIVND (reference sequence). The CDR3 has 16 amino acids. The CDR3 bases are TGTGCCAGTAGTGTCCAGACAGGAATCTCTGGAAACACCATATATTTT. It specifies CASSVQTGISGNTIYF.

V usage is TRBV19 and J usage is TRBJ1-1; a weak D match, TRBD1 (5 bases). V dropped 6 bases and J dropped 3 bases, with 20 bases sitting between them. The CDR3 runs 16 residues. The germline V gene encodes CDR1 LNHDA and CDR2 SQIVND (reference sequence). The CDR3 here is CASRTPAGVVDTEAFF. Written as DNA, the CDR3 is TGTGCCAGTAGAACCCCGGCGGGGGTTGTAGACACTGAAGCTTTCTTT.

The rearrangement uses TRBV5-1 and TRBJ1-5; 8 positions agree with TRBD1. The CDR3 runs to 15 residues. The V gene end was trimmed by 0 bases and the J gene end by 2 bases; junction bases not matched to a gene: 1. CDR1 is SGHRS, CDR2 YFSETQ, per germline. The CDR3 DNA reads as TGCGCCAGCAGCTTGGAGGGACAGGGCAATCAGCCCCAGCATTTT. It encodes CASSLEGQGNQPQHF.